These 14 T cell receptor beta chains originate from one sample sequenced in a study of cytomegalovirus exposure and HLA in healthy donors. Assay used: immunoSEQ multiplex PCR; TCRdb lists only in-frame clones, some missing. Here the sample spans about 56,000 clones, roughly nine tenths being singletons. The sample taken for sequencing was PBMCs. These receptors were taken from a woman in her late teens or twenties in good health and CMV-seronegative.

This clone was observed once. This chain uses TRBV15 with TRBJ2-4; a weak D match, TRBD2 (6 bases). The germline CDR1 and CDR2 sequences are LNHNV and YYDKDF (reference sequence). The CDR3 spans 16 residues. V lost 0 bases to trimming and J lost 5 bases, with 14 bases between them. CDR3 bases: TGTGCCACCAGCAGAGATGGGGGGAAGACAGAAAACATTCAGTACTTC. Translating it yields CATSRDGGKTENIQYF.

The chain carries TRBV19 and TRBJ2-7; 11 bases are a match to TRBD2. The CDR3 contains 16 residues. With V trimmed by 3 bases and J by 0 bases, 4 bases remained unmatched. CDR1 LNHDA and CDR2 SQIVND come from the germline V gene (reference sequence). CDR3: CASSIRLAGSSYEQYF. CDR3 nucleotides: TGTGCCAGTAGTATCAGACTAGCGGGGAGCTCCTACGAGCAGTACTTC. Full variable domain (missing parts from reference TRBV19 and TRBJ2-7): DGGITQSPKYLFRKEGQNVTLSCEQNLNHDAMYWYRQDPGQGLRLIYYSQIVNDFQKGDIAEGYSVSREKKESFPLTVTSAQKNPTAFYLCASSIRLAGSSYEQYFGPGTRLTVT.

The chain combines TRBV27 with TRBJ1-1; 7 bases align to TRBD1. Germline CDR1 is MNHEY and CDR2 is SMNVEV (reference sequence). CDR3 length: 15 residues. Losses at the gene ends were 2 bases for V and 3 bases for J; bases not matched to a gene: 6. CDR3 in amino acids: CASSLLARGDTEAFF. The CDR3 nucleotides read TGTGCCAGCAGTTTACTAGCCAGGGGGGACACTGAAGCTTTCTTT.

The V gene is TRBV5-6, the J gene TRBJ2-5; D gene unclear. Germline V gene lookup returns CDR1 SGHDT and CDR2 YYEEEE. Between the trimmed V and J ends, which lost 4 bases and 5 bases, there was a span of 6 bases. CDR3 size: 11 residues. The CDR3, as DNA: TGTGCCAGCAGCCTATGGGAGACCCAGTACTTC. It specifies CASSLWETQYF.

This sequence joins TRBV13 and TRBJ2-3; 9 positions agree with TRBD1. After removal of 4 bases from V and 2 bases from J, the junction contained 1 base not matched to a gene. The germline gives CDR1 PRHDT, CDR2 FYEKMQ (reference sequence). This CDR3 region has 14 residues. This chain's CDR3 is CASSSQGATDTQYF. The DNA for the CDR3 is TGTGCCAGCAGCTCACAGGGGGCCACAGATACGCAGTATTTT.

The genes are TRBV9 and TRBJ1-2, with 7 bases matching TRBD1. Trimming cost V 5 bases and J 4 bases; bases outside gene matches: 8. Germline V lookup: CDR1 SGDLS, CDR2 YYNGEE. CDR3 size: 14 residues. The chain's CDR3 is CASRANRGGYGYTF. The CDR3 nucleotides read TGTGCCAGCAGAGCCAACAGGGGCGGCTATGGCTACACCTTC.

V is TRBV6-1 and J is TRBJ1-4; possibly TRBD1 for D (6 bases). CDR3 length: 14 amino acids. Trimming cost V 3 bases and J 8 bases, with 13 bases left between them. Germline CDR1 MNHNS, CDR2 SASEGT. The CDR3 coding sequence is TGTGCCAGCAGTGACGGACAGTTTGGGGAAAAACTGTTTTTT. Amino acid sequence: CASSDGQFGEKLFF.

The rearrangement joins TRBV10-3 to TRBJ2-7; 13 bases agree with TRBD2. This CDR3 region has 15 residues. V was pared by 4 bases and J by 2 bases, with 2 bases of the junction left unmatched. CDR1 is ENHRY, CDR2 SYGVKD, per germline. CDR3 sequence reads: CAISGLAGGTYEQYF. The DNA for the CDR3 is TGTGCCATCAGTGGACTAGCGGGAGGAACCTACGAGCAGTACTTC.

The V call is TRBV27, the J call TRBJ2-1, with 11 bases lining up with TRBD2. Germline CDR1 is MNHEY and CDR2 is SMNVEV (reference sequence). Unmatched junction bases numbered 5, after V lost 6 bases and J lost 4 bases. The CDR3 is 15 amino acids. In DNA, the CDR3 is TGTGCCAGCAGCTGGGGACTAGCGGATTACAATGAGCAGTTCTTC. It translates to CASSWGLADYNEQFF.

V gene TRBV4-1 combines with J gene TRBJ2-2, with 9 bases lining up with TRBD2. Germline values: CDR1 MGHRA, CDR2 YSYEKL. Unmatched junction bases numbered 9, after V lost 4 bases and J lost 3 bases. The CDR3 length is 17 residues. CDR3 coding DNA: TGCGCCAGCAGCCTTCAAAGCGGGAGGCCGGACACCGGGGAGCTGTTTTTT. This encodes CASSLQSGRPDTGELFF.

This clone was found once. This chain joins TRBV5-1 and TRBJ1-2, with D perhaps matching TRBD1 (6 bases). The CDR3 totals 14 residues. Trimming took off 2 bases at V and 8 bases at J, with 16 bases between the two ends. Germline V gene lookup returns CDR1 SGHRS and CDR2 YFSETQ. CDR3: CASSLSTGSEGYTF. In nucleotides, the CDR3 is TGCGCCAGCAGCTTATCCACAGGGTCCGAGGGCTACACCTTC.

This clone came up once. The chain has TRBV25-1 and TRBJ2-2; TRBD2 agrees at 12 bases. Germline assignment: CDR1 MGHDK and CDR2 SYGVNS. J was trimmed by 6 bases and V by 6 bases; bases with no gene match: 11. This CDR3 is built from 17 residues. The CDR3 coding sequence is TGTGCCAGCAGCGTTGGACTAGCGGGGAGGGGGGCCGGGGAGCTGTTTTTT. It translates to CASSVGLAGRGAGELFF. The full variable domain, in which reference TRBV25-1 and TRBJ2-2 provide the parts outside the CDR3, is EADIYQTPRYLVIGTGKKITLECSQTMGHDKMYWYQQDPGMELHLIHYSYGVNSTEKGDLSSESTVSRIRTEHFPLTLESARPSHTSQYLCASSVGLAGRGAGELFFGEGSRLTVL.

The chain has TRBV6-1 and TRBJ1-6, with D uncertain. Germline CDR1 MNHNS, CDR2 SASEGT. The CDR3 loop spans 16 amino acids. V was shortened by 3 bases and J by 0 bases, with 9 bases between the two germline ends. The CDR3 region is CASSDFTSSYNSPLHF. CDR3 DNA sequence: TGTGCCAGCAGTGATTTCACGAGCTCCTATAATTCACCCCTCCACTTT.

The chain carries TRBV7-2 and TRBJ1-3, with 7 bases identical to TRBD1. The germline V gene encodes CDR1 SGHTA and CDR2 FQGNSA. The CDR3 loop spans 16 amino acids. Trimming took 3 bases from V and 4 from J; bases not matched to a gene: 9. The CDR3 DNA is TGTGCCAGCAGCTTTGGACAGGCCCTCTGGGGAAACACCATATATTTT. It specifies CASSFGQALWGNTIYF.